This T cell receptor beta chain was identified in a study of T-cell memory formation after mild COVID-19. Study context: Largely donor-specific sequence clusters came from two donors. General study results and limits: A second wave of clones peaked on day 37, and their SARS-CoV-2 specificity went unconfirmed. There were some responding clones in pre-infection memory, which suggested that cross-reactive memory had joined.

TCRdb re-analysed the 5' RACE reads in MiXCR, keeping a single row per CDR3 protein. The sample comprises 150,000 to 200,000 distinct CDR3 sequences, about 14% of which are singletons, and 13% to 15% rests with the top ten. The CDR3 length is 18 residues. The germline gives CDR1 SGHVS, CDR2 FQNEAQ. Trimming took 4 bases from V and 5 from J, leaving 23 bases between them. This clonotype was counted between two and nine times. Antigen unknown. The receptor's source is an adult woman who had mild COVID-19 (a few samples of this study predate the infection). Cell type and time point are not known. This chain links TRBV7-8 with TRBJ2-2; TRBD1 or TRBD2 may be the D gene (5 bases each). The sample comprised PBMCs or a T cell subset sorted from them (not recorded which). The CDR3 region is CASSSQFTGTSGTGELFF. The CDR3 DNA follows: TGTGCCAGCAGCTCCCAATTTACGGGGACGTCTGGGACCGGGGAGCTGTTTTTT.